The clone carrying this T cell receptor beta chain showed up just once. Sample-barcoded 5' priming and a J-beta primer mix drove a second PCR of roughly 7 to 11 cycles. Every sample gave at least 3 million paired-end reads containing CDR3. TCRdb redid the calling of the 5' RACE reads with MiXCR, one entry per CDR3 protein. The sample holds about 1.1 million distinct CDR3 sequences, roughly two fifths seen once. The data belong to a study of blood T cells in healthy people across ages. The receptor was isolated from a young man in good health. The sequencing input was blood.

In DNA, the CDR3 is TGTGCCAGCAGCCTAGGACTAGCGGAAAACTACAATGAGCAGTACTTC. Amino acids: CASSLGLAENYNEQYF. The V gene is TRBV27, the J gene TRBJ2-7, with TRBD2 matching over 10 bases. The V and J ends lost 6 bases and 7 bases, in that order; junction bases with no gene match: 15. The CDR3 is 16 amino acids. The germline gives CDR1 MNHEY, CDR2 SMNVEV (reference sequence).